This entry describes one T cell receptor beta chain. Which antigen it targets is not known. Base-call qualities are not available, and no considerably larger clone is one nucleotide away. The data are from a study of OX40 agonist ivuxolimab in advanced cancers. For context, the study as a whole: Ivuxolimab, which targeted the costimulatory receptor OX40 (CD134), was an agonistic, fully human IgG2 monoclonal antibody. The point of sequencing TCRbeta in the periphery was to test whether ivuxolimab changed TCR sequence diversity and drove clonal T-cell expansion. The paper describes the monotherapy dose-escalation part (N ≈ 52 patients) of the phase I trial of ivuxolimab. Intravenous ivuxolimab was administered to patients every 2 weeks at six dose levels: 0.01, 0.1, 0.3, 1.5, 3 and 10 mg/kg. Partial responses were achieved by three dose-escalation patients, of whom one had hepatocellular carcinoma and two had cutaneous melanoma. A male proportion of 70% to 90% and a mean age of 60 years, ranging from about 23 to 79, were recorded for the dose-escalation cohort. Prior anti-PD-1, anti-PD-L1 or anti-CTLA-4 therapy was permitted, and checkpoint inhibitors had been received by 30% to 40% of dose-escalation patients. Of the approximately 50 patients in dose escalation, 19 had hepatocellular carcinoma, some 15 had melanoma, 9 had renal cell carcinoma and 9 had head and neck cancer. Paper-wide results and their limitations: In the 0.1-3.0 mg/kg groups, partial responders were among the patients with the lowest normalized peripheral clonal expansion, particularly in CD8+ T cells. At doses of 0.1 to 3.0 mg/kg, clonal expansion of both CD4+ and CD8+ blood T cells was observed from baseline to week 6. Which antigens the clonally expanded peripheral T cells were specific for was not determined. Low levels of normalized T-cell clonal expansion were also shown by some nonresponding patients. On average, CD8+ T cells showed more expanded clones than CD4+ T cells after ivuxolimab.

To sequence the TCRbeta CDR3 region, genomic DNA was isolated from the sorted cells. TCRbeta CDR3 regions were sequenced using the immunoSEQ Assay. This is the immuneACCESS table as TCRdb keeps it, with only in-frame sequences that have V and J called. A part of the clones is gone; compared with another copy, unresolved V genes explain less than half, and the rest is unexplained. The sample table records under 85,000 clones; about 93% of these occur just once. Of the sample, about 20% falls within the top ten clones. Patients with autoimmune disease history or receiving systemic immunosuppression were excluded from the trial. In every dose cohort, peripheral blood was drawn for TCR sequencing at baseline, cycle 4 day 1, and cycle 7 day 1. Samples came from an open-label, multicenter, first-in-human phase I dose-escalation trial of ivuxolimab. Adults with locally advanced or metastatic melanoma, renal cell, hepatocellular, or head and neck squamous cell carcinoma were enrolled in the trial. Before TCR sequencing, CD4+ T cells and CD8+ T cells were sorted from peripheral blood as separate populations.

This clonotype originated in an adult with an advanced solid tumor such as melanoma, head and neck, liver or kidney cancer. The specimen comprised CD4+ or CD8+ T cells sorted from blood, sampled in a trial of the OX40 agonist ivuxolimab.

CDR3 region: CASSEERALYGYTF. Read as DNA, the sequence is TGTGCCAGCAGTGAAGAGCGGGCCCTCTATGGCTACACCTTC. The chain uses TRBV2 and TRBJ1-2; the D gene lacks a confident call. CDR1 and CDR2 are read off the germline V gene as SNHLY and FYNNEI. V and J lose 1 base and 4 bases, and a span of 10 bases separates them. The CDR3 has 14 amino acids, counting the end cysteine and phenylalanine. CDR3 DNA is the only sequence kept; it has 42 bases, read in frame from the first base.